The 2 T cell receptor beta chains in this list originate from one sample, sequenced in a study of T cells after posttransplantation cyclophosphamide. The data were produced by immunoSEQ multiplex PCR, yet TCRdb's version contains in-frame clones alone and is incomplete. The sample includes some 40,000 clones, none of them occurring once. Sequenced input: PBMCs. The receptors derive from a man aged 25-45 years in good health and a related stem cell transplant donor.

This clone occurred many times. The same CDR3 also results from other DNA sequences found in this sample. The chain carries TRBV6-5 and TRBJ1-4, with D unresolved. The CDR3 extends over 14 amino acids. Germline V gene data show CDR1 as MNHEY and CDR2 as SVGAGI. V lost 0 bases and J 10 bases, leaving 12 bases between the germline ends. Here the CDR3 DNA reads TGTGCCAGCAGTTACTCAATCAACCAAGGAAAACTGTTTTTT. This encodes CASSYSINQGKLFF.

This clone was seen many times. The chain links TRBV9 to TRBJ1-6; 7 nucleotides align to TRBD1. V was pared by 1 base and J by 9 bases, with 7 bases of the junction left unmatched. Germline CDR1 SGDLS, CDR2 YYNGEE. The CDR3 length is 15 residues. The CDR3 region is CASSVRDSSSSPLHF. In DNA form, the CDR3 reads TGTGCCAGCAGCGTAAGGGACAGCAGCAGTTCACCCCTCCACTTT.